The clone carrying this T cell receptor (beta chain) has a single count. Its antigen remains unknown. This sample stems from a study of T cell responses to AZD1222 COVID-19 vaccine. Background on the study: Second-dose intervals near 4 or 12 weeks were combined. Study outcomes and limitations: In a largely white British group with more females than males, clonal diversity was possibly underestimated. Only five to seven AZD1222 recipients were seropositive at baseline. Nearly half of spike-specific TCRs reportedly target unmutated variant regions.

This table comes from immunoSEQ multiplex PCR, and its TCRdb copy is limited to in-frame clones, with some not included. The sample lists 85,000 to 130,000 clones, 70% to 90% occurring once. The TCR comes from an adult in good health. Sequencing used peripheral blood, obtained on day 0 of AZD1222 vaccination.

The DNA for the CDR3 is TGTGCCAGCAGCTTATATGAGAACTATGGCTACACCTTC. Amino acids: CASSLYENYGYTF. The rearrangement uses TRBV7-9 and TRBJ1-2; D is unresolved. Trimming took 2 bases from V and 2 from J, leaving 6 bases between them. The CDR3 has 13 residues. Germline V gives CDR1 SEHNR, CDR2 FQNEAQ (reference sequence).